Below are 9 T cell receptor beta chains sequenced from a single sample in a study of cytomegalovirus exposure and HLA in healthy donors. Primers for the PCR totalled 60 Vbeta and 13 Jbeta. Assay: immunoSEQ multiplex PCR; the TCRdb copy retains only in-frame clones and omits some. The repertoire holds about 110,000 clones, with almost 70% as singletons. Source material: PBMCs. The receptor set was obtained from a man between 25 and 39 years old in good health and CMV-seropositive.

The chain employs TRBV19 and TRBJ1-5; 10 nucleotides align to TRBD1. The germline gives CDR1 LNHDA, CDR2 SQIVND (reference sequence). V gave up 7 bases and J gave up 1 base; unmatched junction bases: 13. The CDR3 totals 18 residues. The CDR3 here is CASNTGTGAPWSNQPQHF. The CDR3 DNA reads TGTGCCAGTAATACCGGGACAGGGGCTCCTTGGAGCAATCAGCCCCAGCATTTT.

The V gene is TRBV6-1, the J gene TRBJ1-1; D is unclear. Trimming took off 4 bases at V and 2 bases at J, with 8 bases between the two ends. This CDR3 comprises 13 residues. Germline CDR1 reads MNHNS; CDR2 reads SASEGT. The CDR3 DNA sequence: TGTGCCAGCAGTGGAGGGAAAAACACTGAAGCTTTCTTT. Amino acids: CASSGGKNTEAFF.

The V and J genes are TRBV6-1 and TRBJ2-7, with 7 bases fitting TRBD1. CDR1 and CDR2 (germline): MNHNS, SASEGT. Trimming took 2 bases from V and 3 from J; bases not matched to a gene: 4. CDR3 length: 14 amino acids. This CDR3 is CASSERQGFYEQYF. Written as DNA, the CDR3 is TGTGCCAGCAGTGAAAGACAGGGTTTCTACGAGCAGTACTTC.

The chain combines TRBV6-5 with TRBJ2-7, with 9 bases aligning to TRBD2. Losses at the gene ends were 0 bases for V and 6 bases for J; bases not matched to a gene: 6. The CDR3 has 15 residues. Germline-derived CDR1 and CDR2 are MNHEY and SVGAGI. CDR3 bases: TGTGCCAGCAGTTACTCCCAGGGACTAGCTGGCGAGCAGTACTTC. It specifies CASSYSQGLAGEQYF.

This chain links TRBV30 with TRBJ1-2, with 8 positions matching TRBD1. V trimming: 4 bases; J trimming: 4 bases; junction bases outside the gene matches: 8. Germline CDR1 is GTSNPN and CDR2 is SVGIG (reference sequence). CDR3 size: 14 residues. The DNA for the CDR3 is TGTGCCTGGACGGGCGGACAGGGTTCCTATGGCTACACCTTC. Amino acids: CAWTGGQGSYGYTF. Full variable domain (rest looked up from reference TRBV30 and TRBJ1-2): SQTIHQWPATLVQPVGSPLSLECTVEGTSNPNLYWYRQAAGRGLQLLFYSVGIGQISSEVPQNLSASRPQDRQFILSSKKLLLSDSGFYLCAWTGGQGSYGYTFGSGTRLTVV.

V usage is TRBV7-9 and J usage is TRBJ2-7, with D perhaps given as TRBD1 or TRBD2 (5 bases each). This CDR3 spans 13 amino acids. Per the germline V gene, CDR1 is SEHNR and CDR2 is FQNEAQ (reference sequence). V dropped 0 bases and J dropped 7 bases, with 10 bases sitting between them. Here the CDR3 DNA reads TGTGCCAGCAGCTTAGCGAGGGCAGGGGAGCAGTACGTC. This sequence encodes CASSLARAGEQYV.

The chain uses TRBV5-1 and TRBJ1-2; D gene unclear. This CDR3 is 13 amino acids long. The V and J ends lost 4 bases and 3 bases respectively, with 10 bases between them. Germline CDR1 reads SGHRS; CDR2 reads YFSETQ. The CDR3 DNA reads TGCGCCAGCAGCATAGACGGGGACTATGGCTACACCTTC. Translation gives CASSIDGDYGYTF.

The chain joins TRBV5-6 to TRBJ2-1; tentatively, D is TRBD2 (5 bases). The CDR3 has 14 amino acids. CDR1 is SGHDT, CDR2 YYEEEE, per germline. V dropped 2 bases and J dropped 6 bases, with 12 bases sitting between them. CDR3 nucleotides: TGTGCCAGCAGCTTCGTCGGGAACAGCAATGAGCAGTTCTTC. Translated: CASSFVGNSNEQFF.

The chain joins TRBV4-3 to TRBJ1-2, with TRBD1 matching 10 bases. Germline values: CDR1 LGHNA, CDR2 YSLEER. The CDR3 sequence is 17 residues long. After removal of 3 bases from V and 8 bases from J, the junction contained 15 bases not matched to a gene. CDR3 in amino acids: CASSQGGETGGLLGYTF. CDR3 DNA: TGCGCCAGCAGCCAGGGGGGGGAGACAGGGGGCTTGTTGGGCTACACCTTC.